This T cell receptor (beta chain) was captured in a study of blood T cell repertoires in COVID-19. After removal of 4 bases from V and 6 bases from J, the junction contained 12 bases not matched to a gene. The CDR3 covers 17 residues. The germline CDR1 and CDR2 sequences are SGHDN and FVKESK. Authors' processing steps: Reference gene primers were amplified, and this amplification served to estimate nucleated cell counts. Here immunoSEQ multiplex PCR was the method, and the copy in TCRdb shows in-frame clones only, minus some. That table gives V, J and clone size, and the DNA gave D and trimming. Of about 8,400 clones detected, 86% appear once; the ten largest clones hold 9.4%.

Sequenced input: peripheral blood. The rearrangement joins TRBV14 to TRBJ2-2, with 9 bases lining up with TRBD2. The clonotype comes from a man aged 55 to 70 with acute or convalescent COVID-19. The CDR3 reads CASSLNPSGMRSGELFF. CDR3 nucleotide sequence: TGTGCCAGCAGCCTGAACCCTAGCGGGATGAGATCCGGGGAGCTGTTTTTT.